This T cell receptor beta chain was sequenced for a study of OX40 agonist ivuxolimab in advanced cancers. Study-wide background: Every 2 weeks, ivuxolimab was infused into the patients intravenously at between 0.01 and 10 mg/kg. Eligibility admitted prior anti-PD-1, anti-PD-L1 or anti-CTLA-4 therapy; 30% to 40% had some.

Measured with immunoSEQ multiplex PCR; TCRdb has only the in-frame clones, and not every one. Among about 68,000 clones listed, 86% were seen once. A remark on this clone: The antigen is unknown.

Study-wide findings and caveats: Nonresponders included some who also had low normalized T-cell clonal expansion. With doses of 0.1 to 3.0 mg/kg, CD4+ and CD8+ blood T cells had undergone clonal expansion by week 6.

Germline CDR1 is LNHDA and CDR2 is SQIVND (reference sequence). The ends were cut back, 4 bases at V and 3 bases at J, with 16 bases in the middle. The CDR3 sequence is 16 residues long. The receptor was derived from an adult with an advanced solid tumor such as melanoma, head and neck, liver or kidney cancer. The sequences come from CD4+ or CD8+ T cells sorted from blood, collected in a trial of the OX40 agonist ivuxolimab. The genes are TRBV19 and TRBJ2-1; D might be TRBD2 (6 bases). CDR3 amino acids: CASSSRLGGNYNEQFF. CDR3 nucleotides: TGTGCCAGTAGTAGCCGACTCGGGGGAAACTACAATGAGCAGTTCTTC.